The source of this T cell receptor (beta chain) is a study of identical twins (TCRdb year 2016). As for the study more broadly: To test whether fetal clonotypes persist, the study used deep sequencing on TCR alpha and beta repertoires from monozygotic twins, unrelated adults of various ages, and cord blood. To rule out contamination, the twin experiments were replicated at different times with different library preparation protocols.

General conclusions and limits of the study: Abundant cord blood beta clonotypes carried fewer insertions; young adult naive repertoires showed a weaker similar trend, while memory repertoires showed none. Invariant T cells such as MAIT and iNKT could partly confound zero-insertion analyses, though diverse VJ usage argued against this for most clonotypes. In beta out-of-frame sequences, excess twin sharing was weaker, because having fewer shared sequences lowered the signal-to-noise ratio. Recombination models systematically underestimated out-of-frame TCR alpha sharing in monozygotic twins but agreed with sharing between unrelated individuals. Because the same donors could not be followed over many years, the conclusions relied on cross-sectional statistical analysis. Compared with coincidental sharing between unrelated individuals, an excess of low generation-probability sequences was observed among out-of-frame TCR alpha sequences shared between twins.

This clonotype was seen ten or more times. It lacks a known antigen. No per-base quality is available; no much larger clone lies one base away. Reading the germline V gene gives CDR1 SGHRS and CDR2 YFSETQ. Germline trimming: 3 bases from V, 2 bases from J; junction bases outside gene matches: 6. From the cysteine up to the phenylalanine, the CDR3 has a length of 17 residues. Just CDR3 DNA is preserved here, 51 bases in frame from base 1. Every donor was a healthy Caucasian. Miltenyi CD45RO+ enrichment and human naive T-cell isolation kits were used to isolate memory (CD45RO+) and naive T cells from PBMC. The library relied on 5' RACE. Sequencing used an Illumina HiSeq 2000. Template switching introduced a universal primer binding site; the final cDNA contained a unique molecular identifier, enabling accurate counting of TCR cDNA molecules. Specific primers in the conserved constant-segment region were used to synthesize first-strand cDNA for TCR alpha and beta chains. To control for contamination, every cDNA library was double barcoded, receiving both a SMART-Mk sample barcode and Illumina barcodes. TruSeq adapter sequences, together with Illumina sample barcodes, were added in two successive PCR steps. Sequencing of the TCR alpha and beta cDNA libraries was done on the Illumina HiSeq platform using custom primers. As for how the authors treated the data: Raw reads were processed with MiGEC to extract unique molecular identifiers, and MiXCR was used to determine CDR3 positions. For each individual, recombination models were inferred using an EM algorithm with the repgenHMM and IGoR tools. Shared clonotype analysis was performed with the tcR package in R, normalizing sharing by the product of cloneset sizes. To study raw recombination without the effects of thymic and clonal selection, out-of-frame nonproductive sequences were analyzed. The raw public data were reprocessed by TCRdb itself: fastp quality trimming at Q25, MiXCR clonotype calling, in-frame beta chains only. Each record represents a unique CDR3 protein, reported with the most common genes and DNA among its rows. TCRdb's processing, not the authors' own work, is the source of the V and J calls. The sample records around 240,000 distinct CDR3 sequences, roughly 10% of which are singletons. The top ten clones comprise less than 12% of the sample.

This sequence uses TRBV5-1 and TRBJ2-3; TRBD2 aligns with 13 central bases. This receptor was taken from a man in his forties or fifties in good health. The source material was memory T cells sorted from blood. Read against the paper, the sample's cell subset or site label means: CD45RO+ enriched T cells. The CDR3 loop reads CASSSWTSGSYTDTQYF. The DNA sequence is as follows: TGCGCCAGCAGCTCCTGGACTAGCGGGAGCTACACAGATACGCAGTATTTT.